The present TCR beta chain was sequenced within a study of cytomegalovirus exposure and HLA in healthy donors. Points from the study as a whole: As confirmed in vitro, three CMV-associated chains were specific for CMV antigens. Within the data, a cluster of highly shared sequence variants was likely a sequencing artifact. A reported reduction in N-insertions relative to the 666-donor mean was seen in an Asian-associated ancestry cluster in a later analysis.

As to this clone: No antigen is known for it.

Germline V gives CDR1 SGHKS, CDR2 YYEKEE (reference sequence). The ends lost 3 bases at V and 3 bases at J; junction bases unmatched: 6. The CDR3 runs 15 residues. Researchers ran the PCR with 60 Vbeta and 13 Jbeta primers. TCRdb's table, derived via immunoSEQ multiplex PCR, lists solely in-frame clones and lacks some. The table has under 100,000 clones, around 77% seen once. Sequencing was performed on PBMCs. The receptor was isolated from a man aged 45-60 years in good health and CMV-seronegative. The chain uses TRBV5-5 and TRBJ2-3; TRBD2 matches 8 bases. CDR3 sequence: CASSSGTGGTDTQYF. As DNA, the CDR3 is TGTGCCAGCAGCTCCGGGACGGGGGGGACAGATACGCAGTATTTT.